The present T cell receptor beta chain was sequenced within a study of blood T cell repertoires in COVID-19. Study-wide context: There were acute and convalescent COVID-19 samples, and they came from the United States, Italy and Spain. PBMCs, B-cell-depleted T cells, or T cells were the source of the cDNA or gDNA that made up the material.

From germline, CDR1 is KGHDR and CDR2 SFDVKD. The CDR3 extends over 14 amino acids. Trimming took 4 bases from V and 8 from J; bases not matched to a gene: 4. Method: immunoSEQ multiplex PCR; TCRdb's copy keeps in-frame clones and lacks some. The profile shows over 250,000 clones, around three quarters of them singletons. The chain recombines TRBV24-1 with TRBJ1-6; TRBD1 matches at 7 bases. This clonotype was sampled from a woman older than 75 with acute or convalescent COVID-19. Sequences were obtained from peripheral blood. The CDR3 DNA sequence: TGTGCCACCAGTGAAAGGGGGCTAGATTCACCCCTCCACTTT. Protein: CATSERGLDSPLHF.